What follows are 24 T cell receptor beta chains derived from one specimen sequenced in a study of blood T cell repertoires in COVID-19 (dated by TCRdb to 2020 to 2021). Receptor libraries were prepared by the immunoSEQ multiplex PCR assay. TCRdb mirrors the immuneACCESS table, restricted to in-frame sequences. Some clones are absent from its copies; in checked studies, under half trace to an unresolved V gene, and the reason for the others is unknown. This sample gives fewer than 150,000 clones in total; 60% to 85% of them show up just once. The ten largest clones represent 20% to 25% of the sample. Sequencing input: peripheral blood. These receptors all stem from a man older than 75 with acute or convalescent COVID-19.

The rearrangement uses TRBV14 and TRBJ1-2, with D perhaps TRBD1 (6 bases). Germline V gene lookup returns CDR1 SGHDN and CDR2 FVKESK. CDR3 length: 13 amino acids. With 6 bases removed from V and 10 bases from J, the gap between germline ends came to 18 bases. CDR3 nucleotide sequence: TGTGCCAGCAGTAATCCAGGGGATGTTGTCTACACCTTC. Amino acid sequence: CASSNPGDVVYTF.

V usage is TRBV29-1 and J usage is TRBJ2-4; 7 bases agree with TRBD2. CDR3 size: 13 residues. The J segment lost 6 bases and the V segment lost 0 bases, leaving 2 bases of the junction unmatched. The V gene's germline CDR1 is SQVTM and CDR2 ANQGSEA. In nucleotides, the CDR3 is TGCAGCGTTGAAGAGGGAGGGTTAAACATTCAGTACTTC. Encoded protein: CSVEEGGLNIQYF.

In this sample, this clone turned up once. The chain is built from TRBV2 and TRBJ2-3, with 8 bases lining up with TRBD1. V dropped 3 bases and J dropped 3; count of bases not matched to a gene: 2. CDR1 and CDR2 from the germline V gene are SNHLY and FYNNEI. The CDR3 contains 14 residues. The CDR3 nucleotides are TGTGCCAGCAGTGACAGGGGGCGGACAGATACGCAGTATTTT. Its protein is CASSDRGRTDTQYF. The whole variable domain, remainder taken from reference TRBV2 and TRBJ2-3, is EPEVTQTPSHQVTQMGQEVILRCVPISNHLYFYWYRQILGQKVEFLVSFYNNEISEKSEIFDDQFSVERPDGSNFTLKIRSTKLEDSAMYFCASSDRGRTDTQYFGPGTRLTVL.

The rearrangement uses TRBV2 and TRBJ1-6; 11 bases match TRBD1. V trimming: 6 bases; J trimming: 9 bases; junction bases outside the gene matches: 4. Looked up from germline, CDR1 is SNHLY and CDR2 is FYNNEI. The CDR3 spans 14 residues. The CDR3 here is CASSGQGASSPLHF. In DNA form, the CDR3 reads TGTGCCAGCAGCGGACAGGGGGCGAGTTCACCCCTCCACTTT.

V and J are TRBV9 and TRBJ1-1, with TRBD1 matching 7 bases. Trimming cost V 0 bases and J 1 base; bases outside gene matches: 3. The germline gives CDR1 SGDLS, CDR2 YYNGEE. The CDR3 has 15 amino acids. The CDR3 sequence: CASSVAPGGNTEAFF. In DNA form, the CDR3 reads TGTGCCAGCAGCGTAGCCCCAGGGGGGAACACTGAAGCTTTCTTT.

The rearrangement uses TRBV3-1 (or the pseudogene TRBV3-2) and TRBJ1-2; D unclear. Germline V CDR1 and CDR2: LGHDT, YNNKEL (reference sequence). V lost 4 bases, J lost 3 bases, and 9 bases lay in between. This CDR3 spans 13 amino acids. DNA of the CDR3: TGTGCCAGCAGCCCCCTCTCGGACTATGGCTACACCTTC. It specifies CASSPLSDYGYTF.

This chain connects TRBV5-1 to TRBJ2-2; TRBD1 aligns across 10 bases. The CDR3 loop spans 15 amino acids. With V trimmed by 4 bases and J by 9 bases, 9 bases remained unmatched. Germline-derived CDR1 and CDR2 are SGHRS and YFSETQ. This CDR3 reads CASSPGTGVSRELFF. The CDR3 bases are TGCGCCAGCAGCCCTGGGACAGGGGTAAGCCGGGAGCTGTTTTTT.

The rearrangement links TRBV7-2 to TRBJ2-5, with TRBD1 matching 9 bases. With V trimmed by 7 bases and J by 7 bases, 10 bases remained unmatched. The germline V gene has CDR1 SGHTA and CDR2 FQGNSA. CDR3 length: 14 amino acids. The CDR3, as DNA: TGTGCCAGCACGGGGGACAGGGAGGTTGGGACCCAGTACTTC. It translates to CASTGDREVGTQYF.

Remarks on this clone: This CDR3 is also generated by other DNA sequences in the sample. V and J are TRBV7-9 and TRBJ2-3, with 10 bases lining up with TRBD1. Germline CDR1 and CDR2: SEHNR and FQNEAQ (reference sequence). The CDR3 extends over 14 amino acids. The junction had 2 bases not matched to a gene; V was cut back by 5 bases and J by 3 bases. The chain's CDR3 is CASSRDRGTDTQYF. CDR3 bases: TGTGCCAGCAGCAGGGACAGGGGAACAGATACGCAGTATTTT.

CDR3 nucleotides: TGTGCCAGCAGGAGGACAGGGGGAGGAGAGACCCAGTACTTC. It is translated as CASRRTGGGETQYF. The genes are TRBV6-5 and TRBJ2-5; 10 bases are shared with TRBD1. CDR1 is MNHEY and CDR2 is SVGAGI in the germline V gene. V shed 6 bases, J shed 4 bases, and the junction held 5 bases outside the gene matches. CDR3 size: 14 residues.

V gene TRBV5-1 combines with J gene TRBJ1-4, with a tentative D call TRBD1 (6 bases). V was trimmed by 0 bases and J by 8 bases, leaving 14 bases between them. In germline, CDR1 is SGHRS, CDR2 YFSETQ. The CDR3 extends over 15 amino acids. The CDR3 nucleotides read TGCGCCAGCAGCTTGGAGGGGGGGCGCGGAGAAAAACTGTTTTTT. It encodes CASSLEGGRGEKLFF.

This clone turned up a few times. V is TRBV10-3 and J is TRBJ1-2; D gene unclear. CDR1 and CDR2 from the germline V gene are ENHRY and SYGVKD. V lost 0 bases, J lost 1 base, and 6 bases lay in between. The CDR3 loop spans 14 amino acids. The CDR3 region is CAISESADNYGYTF. CDR3 DNA sequence: TGTGCCATCAGTGAGTCCGCAGATAACTATGGCTACACCTTC.

The CDR3 region is CASSLQGHEQYF. CDR3 DNA: TGTGCCAGTAGTTTACAGGGGCACGAGCAGTACTTC. The chain employs TRBV19 and TRBJ2-7; the match to TRBD1 covers 7 bases. The CDR3 sequence is 12 residues long. V trimming: 5 bases; J trimming: 5 bases; junction bases outside the gene matches: 3. The germline CDR1 and CDR2 sequences are LNHDA and SQIVND (reference sequence).

The CDR3 bases are TGTGCCAGCAGTTTTGCCCTCCGAGGAGTTTCTGGAAACACCATATATTTT. Its protein is CASSFALRGVSGNTIYF. J is TRBJ1-3 and V is TRBV28; D uncertain. Germline values: CDR1 MDHEN, CDR2 SYDVKM. V lost 3 bases to trimming and J lost 1 base, with 16 bases between them. This CDR3 region has 17 residues.

The CDR3 DNA is TGCGCCACCAGCTTAGGGACAGCGATAAATTCACCCCTCCACTTT. The encoded protein is CATSLGTAINSPLHF. The chain employs TRBV10-2 and TRBJ1-6, with 7 bases aligning to TRBD1. Germline V gene lookup returns CDR1 WSHSY and CDR2 SAAADI. The CDR3 is made up of 15 amino acids. V was pared by 10 bases and J by 7 bases, with 13 bases of the junction left unmatched.

This clone was counted once. The rearrangement joins TRBV9 to TRBJ2-7; D is perhaps TRBD2 (6 bases). The CDR3 is 15 residues long. The germline V gene encodes CDR1 SGDLS and CDR2 YYNGEE. V was pared by 3 bases and J by 9 bases, with 22 bases between. The CDR3 DNA reads TGTGCCAGCAGCGCCCATGGGGAGGCGGGCTGGGTGCAGTACTTC. Protein sequence: CASSAHGEAGWVQYF.

This clone was observed once. Other nucleotide sequences in the sample specify the same CDR3. The gene calls are TRBV18 and TRBJ2-1; 10 bases line up with TRBD2. Germline-derived CDR1 and CDR2 are KGHSH and LQKENI. This CDR3 spans 15 amino acids. J lost 4 bases, V lost 6 bases, and 6 bases had no gene match. The CDR3 DNA reads TGTGCCAGCTCGCCTACTAGCGGGGATTACAATGAGCAGTTCTTC. Translating gives CASSPTSGDYNEQFF.

The gene calls are TRBV18 and TRBJ2-2, with TRBD1 identical over 9 bases. Unmatched junction bases numbered 4, after V lost 2 bases and J lost 3 bases. Germline loops: CDR1 KGHSH, CDR2 LQKENI. The CDR3 covers 16 residues. The DNA for the CDR3 is TGTGCCAGCTCACCAGGGGGACAGGGATACACCGGGGAGCTGTTTTTT. Protein sequence: CASSPGGQGYTGELFF.

J is TRBJ1-3 and V is TRBV5-6; weak D call: TRBD1 (6 bases). CDR1 SGHDT and CDR2 YYEEEE come from the germline V gene. The CDR3 extends over 16 amino acids. The V gene lost 4 bases and the J gene lost 4 bases, with 18 bases spanning the gap. In DNA form, the CDR3 reads TGTGCCAGCAGCCTAGGACAGAGGGTCCGGGGAAACACCATATATTTT. It yields the protein CASSLGQRVRGNTIYF.

The chain couples TRBV5-1 to TRBJ2-3; D may be TRBD1 (5 bases). Deletions cut 4 bases from V and 1 base from J, with 10 bases between. The CDR3 runs to 14 residues. The germline gives CDR1 SGHRS, CDR2 YFSETQ. CDR3 nucleotide sequence: TGCGCCAGCAGCAGACAGCTAGGCACAGATACGCAGTATTTT. Amino acids: CASSRQLGTDTQYF.

This chain joins TRBV6-5 and TRBJ1-1; 7 positions match TRBD1. J gave up 10 bases and V 3 bases, and 5 bases lay outside the gene matches. The CDR3 is 12 amino acids. CDR1 MNHEY and CDR2 SVGAGI come from the germline V gene. Here the CDR3 DNA reads TGTGCCAGCAGTTATCGACAGGGAACAGCTTTCTTT. This sequence encodes CASSYRQGTAFF.

CDR3 DNA sequence: TGTGCCAGCAGCTCGGGGGGCCTGGCCGGGGAGCTGTTTTTT. Amino acid sequence: CASSSGGLAGELFF. V is TRBV5-4 and J is TRBJ2-2; possibly TRBD2 for D (7 bases). Trimming removed 3 bases from V and 6 bases from J, with 12 bases in between. Germline CDR1 reads SGHNT; CDR2 reads YYREEE (reference sequence). The CDR3 is 14 residues long. Looking up the rest from reference TRBV5-4 and TRBJ2-2 gives the full variable domain: ETGVTQSPTHLIKTRGQQVTLRCSSQSGHNTVSWYQQALGQGPQFIFQYYREEENGRGNFPPRFSGLQFPNYSSELNVNALELDDSALYLCASSSGGLAGELFFGEGSRLTVL.

The chain employs TRBV3-1 (or the pseudogene TRBV3-2) and TRBJ2-7, with D possibly being TRBD1 (5 bases). The germline V and J ends were trimmed by 4 bases and 6 bases, with 10 bases remaining between them. In germline, CDR1 is LGHDT, CDR2 YNNKEL (reference sequence). The CDR3 length is 12 residues. The CDR3 DNA reads as TGTGCCAGCAGCCCACACAGGAGCGAGCAGTACTTC. It codes for CASSPHRSEQYF.

The genes are TRBV29-1 and TRBJ2-7; no definite D call. Germline V lookup: CDR1 SQVTM, CDR2 ANQGSEA. CDR3 length: 14 residues. Trimming took 0 bases from V and 0 from J, leaving 9 bases between them. CDR3 sequence reads: CSVEDRSSSYEQYF. The CDR3 DNA follows: TGCAGCGTTGAAGATCGTAGTAGCTCCTACGAGCAGTACTTC.